This T cell receptor (beta chain) comes out of a study of cytomegalovirus exposure and HLA in healthy donors. With 60 Vbeta and 13 Jbeta primers, the PCR was carried out. TCRdb's copy holds only in-frame clones and misses some; the assay was immunoSEQ multiplex PCR. The sample consists of roughly 70,000 clones, around 70% of them appearing once. The junction had 6 bases not matched to a gene; V was cut back by 4 bases and J by 1 base. The length of the CDR3 is 16 residues. CDR1 SGHAT and CDR2 FQDESV come from the germline V gene (reference sequence). The sequence was collected from a male donor in good health and CMV-seropositive. The sequenced material came from PBMCs. The rearrangement links TRBV11-1 to TRBJ1-4, with TRBD1 identical over 7 bases. CDR3 sequence: CASSSASGGTNEKLFF. The CDR3 region has the DNA TGTGCCAGCAGCTCAGCTTCAGGGGGAACTAATGAAAAACTGTTTTTT.